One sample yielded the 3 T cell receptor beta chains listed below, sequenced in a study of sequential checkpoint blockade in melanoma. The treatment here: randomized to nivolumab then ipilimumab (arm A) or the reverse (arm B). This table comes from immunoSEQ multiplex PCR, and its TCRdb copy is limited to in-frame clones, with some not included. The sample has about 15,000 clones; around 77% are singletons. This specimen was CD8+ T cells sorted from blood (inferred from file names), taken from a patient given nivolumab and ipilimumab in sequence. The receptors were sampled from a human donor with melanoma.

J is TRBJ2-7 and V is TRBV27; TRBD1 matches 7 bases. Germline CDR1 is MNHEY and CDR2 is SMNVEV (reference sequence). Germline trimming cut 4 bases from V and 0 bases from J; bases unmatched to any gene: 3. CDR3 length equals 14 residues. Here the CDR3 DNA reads TGTGCCAGCAGTTCCCGGGACAGCTCCTACGAGCAGTACTTC. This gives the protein CASSSRDSSYEQYF.

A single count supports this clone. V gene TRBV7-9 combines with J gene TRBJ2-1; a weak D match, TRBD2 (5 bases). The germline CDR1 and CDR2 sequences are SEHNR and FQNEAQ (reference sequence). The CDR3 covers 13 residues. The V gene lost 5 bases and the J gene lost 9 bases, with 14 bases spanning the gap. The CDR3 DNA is TGTGCCAGCAGCCCAAAAAGTGAGGGTGAGCAGTTCTTC. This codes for CASSPKSEGEQFF.

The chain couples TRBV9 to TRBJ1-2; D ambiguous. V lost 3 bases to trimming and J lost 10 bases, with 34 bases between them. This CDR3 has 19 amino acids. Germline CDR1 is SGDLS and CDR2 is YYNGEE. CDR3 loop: CASSAPKKEAPATSMTYTF. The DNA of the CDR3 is TGTGCCAGCAGCGCCCCCAAAAAAGAGGCACCCGCGACCTCTATGACCTACACCTTC.